The T cell receptor beta chain under discussion was sequenced for a study of T cell responses to AZD1222 COVID-19 vaccine. Points on this clone: Its antigen is not known.

Only in-frame clones appear in the TCRdb table, and some are missing; sequencing was by immunoSEQ multiplex PCR. The sample includes 80,000 to 100,000 clones, approximately 83% of them seen just once. Study results and caveats: Researchers took repertoire samples only after the peak T cell response had come. Spike-wide coverage was observed for vaccine-associated CD4 TCRs, with dominant responses at 160-218 and 743-854. Two AZD1222 administrations were followed by greater Spike-specific TCR breadth and depth.

Second-dose schedules of about 4 or about 12 weeks were combined. This sequence was found in an adult who received the AZD1222 COVID-19 vaccine. The starting material was peripheral blood, obtained 28 days after the second AZD1222 dose.

Here the CDR3 DNA reads TGTGCCAGCAGCCCCCGGCCCGAAAGCAATCAGCCCCAGCATTTT. Its protein is CASSPRPESNQPQHF. The rearrangement links TRBV11-2 to TRBJ1-5; D not resolved. The V gene lost 5 bases and the J gene lost 1 base, with 12 bases spanning the gap. Germline V lookup: CDR1 SGHAT, CDR2 FQNNGV. This CDR3 contains 15 residues.